This record covers a single T cell receptor beta chain. Which antigen it targets is not known. Per-base quality was not reported, and no clone a single base away is much larger than it. To be included, a participant needed at least one PBMC sample from before ART initiation plus at least two post-ART samples. Treatment was received in the United States of America by all participants with HIV. Before DNA extraction, cryopreserved samples of about 0.9-11 million PBMC were thawed and then washed. At the time of the earliest PBMC sample for each participant with HIV, ages ranged from about 20 to 55 years. PBMC samples from each participant spanned 1-4 timepoints before ART initiation and 2-8 timepoints after ART initiation, with a median of 7 samples. For every participant, serial HIV viral load, CD4+ T-cell count, ART history and demographic data were obtained. Genomic DNA was extracted from unsorted PBMC with a Qiagen kit on a QIAcube, processed in batches of 12 samples.

This sample stems from a study of long-term antiretroviral therapy in people with HIV (dated by TCRdb to the early 2020s). Looking at the study overall: The earliest samples were collected approximately a decade before the 2015 WHO recommendation for immediate ART, a period when ART was typically delayed until CD4 counts fell. A total of roughly 200 cryopreserved PBMC samples came from 25 to 35 adults with confirmed HIV infection and were collected serially over a mean of approximately 6 years (range 1-12). Of the 25 to 30 participants with HIV, about a dozen were female. No cross-contamination during QIAcube processing was shown when test extractions of a monoclonal T-cell line were performed alongside around 30 polyclonal samples. A retrospective serial study tested whether changes in peripheral blood TRB repertoire composition and diversity were associated with ART initiation and durable HIV suppression.

The paper as a whole reports these results and caveats: Because pre-ART samples had limited cell numbers, unsorted PBMC were profiled rather than sorted CD4+ and CD8+ T cells. Inferences about post-ART repertoire changes were limited because no data were available on ART adherence, viral resistance or therapy changes. Starting ART was linked to a significant rise in TRB diversity, yet even with long-term ART the diversity remained significantly lower than in transplant donor controls. Because PBMC availability was limited, only the TCR beta chain was sequenced, with no alpha chain pairing. HIV repertoires had narrower CDR3 length ranges than controls, and the network structure suggested an antigen-experienced repertoire that shifted only slightly toward naive after ART. The repertoire was dominated across all time points by expanded TRB clones identified before ART initiation, although this dominance was seen to fluctuate and to decrease in many PLHIV after ART. Samples dated from about 2004 to 2018, and the ART regimens used may be less effective than current ones.

The immunoSEQ hsTCRB v3.0 assay was used at survey level resolution to sequence the TRB variable region. The targeted TRB sequencing depth was roughly 40,000-50,000 T-cell genomes per sample. An Illumina MiSeq with a v3 150-cycle kit was used to sequence the pooled TRB libraries. The authors' analysis ran thus. Repertoire analysis was run in R within a reproducible Nextflow workflow that covered QC, data transformation and analysis. LymphoSeq2, an R package for AIRR-Seq data exploration, was used to implement custom analyses. Four samples that produced fewer than 5000 total TRB sequences were removed, so some 180 HIV repertoires were analyzed. Of the roughly 180 retained HIV repertoires, over 55 were collected before and more than 120 after ART initiation. Repertoires were downsampled to 5000 TRB nucleotide sequences, and summary statistics were averaged over 100 downsampling iterations. The analysis kept only TRB sequences whose CDR3 regions were at least seven amino acids long. Diversity was measured with a Shannon entropy-derived clonality score and the Gini coefficient. In the repertoire networks, any two of the top 5000 CDR3 amino acid sequences were connected whenever the two sequences differed by an edit distance of one. Antigen specificity groups and MHC restriction were predicted for TRB CDR3 amino acid sequences with GLIPH2. To flag known associations with CMV, EBV, HIV or tissue antigens, CDR3 amino acid sequences were compared against VDJdb and McPAS-TCR. Pre-ART, post-ART and control groups were compared with Wilcoxon signed-rank tests and Holm-Bonferroni correction. Here the immuneACCESS table is served through TCRdb, limited to in-frame sequences with V and J called. Missing clones are a known gap in these copies; in checked studies unresolved V genes cover under half, and the rest lacks a known reason. The DNA gave D and trimming, while V, J and clone size come from that table. In this sample the table shows over 15,000 clones, around 83% of which occur a single time. In total, the top ten clones hold around 5.3% of the sample.

The sample in question was unsorted PBMCs, obtained 0.5 years after starting antiretroviral therapy. The origin of this receptor is a woman aged 40 to 49 with HIV.

The CDR3 protein sequence reads: CASRLTSGRAPIKYNEQFF. The DNA reads TGTGCAAGTCGCCTGACTAGCGGGAGGGCCCCTATTAAGTACAATGAGCAGTTCTTC. Here the chain combines TRBV12-2 and TRBJ2-1; whether TRBD2, the table's D call, matches the DNA was not checked. TRBV12-2 is a listed pseudogene. The CDR3, cysteine through phenylalanine, is 19 amino acids long. Only CDR3 DNA remains: 57 bases, in frame from the first base.